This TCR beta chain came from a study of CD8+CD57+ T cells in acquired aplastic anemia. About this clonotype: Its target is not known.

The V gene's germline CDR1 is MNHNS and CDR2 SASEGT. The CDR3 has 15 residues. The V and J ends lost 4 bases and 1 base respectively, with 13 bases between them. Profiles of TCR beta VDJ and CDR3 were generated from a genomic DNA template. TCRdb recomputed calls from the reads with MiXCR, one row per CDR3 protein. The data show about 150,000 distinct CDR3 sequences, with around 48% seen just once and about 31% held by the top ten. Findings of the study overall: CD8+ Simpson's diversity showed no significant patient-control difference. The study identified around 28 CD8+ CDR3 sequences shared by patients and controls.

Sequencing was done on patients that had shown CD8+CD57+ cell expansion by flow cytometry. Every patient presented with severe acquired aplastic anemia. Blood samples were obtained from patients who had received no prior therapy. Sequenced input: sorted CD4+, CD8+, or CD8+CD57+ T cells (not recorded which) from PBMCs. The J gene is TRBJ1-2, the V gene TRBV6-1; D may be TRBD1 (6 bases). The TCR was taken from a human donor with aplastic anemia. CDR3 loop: CASSGTATFNYGYTF. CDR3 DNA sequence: TGTGCCAGCAGTGGGACAGCAACTTTTAACTATGGCTACACCTTC.